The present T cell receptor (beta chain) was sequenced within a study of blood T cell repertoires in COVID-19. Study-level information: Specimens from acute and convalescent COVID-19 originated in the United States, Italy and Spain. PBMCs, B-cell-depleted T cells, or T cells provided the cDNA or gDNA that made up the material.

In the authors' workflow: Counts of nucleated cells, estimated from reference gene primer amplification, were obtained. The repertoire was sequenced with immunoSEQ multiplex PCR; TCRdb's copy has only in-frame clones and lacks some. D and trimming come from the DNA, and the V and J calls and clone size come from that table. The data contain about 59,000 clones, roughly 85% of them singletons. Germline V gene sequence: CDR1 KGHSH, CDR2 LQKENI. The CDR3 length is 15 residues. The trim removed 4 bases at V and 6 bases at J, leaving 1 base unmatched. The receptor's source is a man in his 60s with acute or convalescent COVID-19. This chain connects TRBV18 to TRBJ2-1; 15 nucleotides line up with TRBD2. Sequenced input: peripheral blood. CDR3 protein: CASSRGLAGGNEQFF. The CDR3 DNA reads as TGTGCCAGCTCACGGGGACTAGCGGGAGGCAATGAGCAGTTCTTC.